The text below deals with one TCR beta chain. Generated by immunoSEQ multiplex PCR, the TCRdb table keeps only in-frame clones and is missing some. The data contain some 77,000 clones, 85% to 95% of them singletons. Trimming shortened V by 2 bases and J by 6 bases, and 13 bases separated the two germline ends. Germline loops: CDR1 MNHEY, CDR2 SVGAGI. The CDR3 spans 15 residues. The data originate from a study of technical replicates of blood from several donors. The sequenced sample was T cells isolated from PBMCs. The chain carries TRBV6-5 and TRBJ2-2; TRBD2 might be the D (6 bases). This sequence originates from a human donor in good health. CDR3 sequence reads: CASSYLQGLAGELFF. In DNA form, the CDR3 reads TGTGCCAGCAGTTACCTCCAGGGACTGGCCGGGGAGCTGTTTTTT.